This T cell receptor beta chain emerged from a study of cytomegalovirus exposure and HLA in healthy donors. The study, taken as a whole, reports: The authors confirmed in vitro that three CMV-associated chains were specific for CMV antigens.

CDR3 length: 15 amino acids. Deletions cut 8 bases from V and 2 bases from J, with 19 bases between. Per germline, CDR1 MDHEN and CDR2 SYDVKM. This PCR relied on a set of 60 Vbeta primers and 13 Jbeta primers. Using immunoSEQ multiplex PCR, the repertoire was profiled, and TCRdb retains in-frame clones only, with some absent. The sample records some 150,000 clones, 80% being singletons. Turning to this clone: Its antigen is as yet unknown.

The sequence was collected from a man aged 50 or older in good health and CMV-seronegative. The genes are TRBV28 and TRBJ2-7; a weak D match, TRBD1 (7 bases). Sequenced material: PBMCs. CDR3 DNA: TGTGCCAGCTACAGGTATGGAGGGACAGCCTACGAGCAGTACTTC. It codes for CASYRYGGTAYEQYF.